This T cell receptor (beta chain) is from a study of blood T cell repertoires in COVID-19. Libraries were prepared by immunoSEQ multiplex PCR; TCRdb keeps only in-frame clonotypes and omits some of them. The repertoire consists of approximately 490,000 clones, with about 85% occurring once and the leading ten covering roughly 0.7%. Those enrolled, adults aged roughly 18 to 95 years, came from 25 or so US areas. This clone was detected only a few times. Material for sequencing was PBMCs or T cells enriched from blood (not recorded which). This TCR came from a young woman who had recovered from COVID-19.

CDR3 DNA sequence: TGTGCCTCCGGGGACAGCACCTACGAGCAGTACTTC. Protein: CASGDSTYEQYF. This chain links TRBV30 with TRBJ2-7; 7 nucleotides agree with TRBD1. The V segment lost 7 bases and the J segment 2 bases; nucleotides outside the gene matches: 5. Germline V lookup: CDR1 GTSNPN, CDR2 SVGIG (reference sequence). This CDR3 is built from 12 residues. Variable domain in full (rest from reference TRBV30 and TRBJ2-7): SQTIHQWPATLVQPVGSPLSLECTVEGTSNPNLYWYRQAAGRGLQLLFYSVGIGQISSEVPQNLSASRPQDRQFILSSKKLLLSDSGFYLCASGDSTYEQYFGPGTRLTVT.